This T cell receptor (beta chain) was found in a study of T-cell memory formation after mild COVID-19. Study conclusions and caveats: Second-wave clones with a day 37 peak had unconfirmed SARS-CoV-2 specificity. Later expanders leaned toward CD4+, whereas clones contracting from day 15 to 85 were balanced CD4/CD8. For contracting clones, CD4+ ones sat mainly in CM and EM, CD8+ in EMRA.

TCR alpha and TCR beta cDNA libraries with sample barcodes and UMIs came from 5'RACE using constant-segment primers. TCRdb used MiXCR to reprocess the 5' RACE reads, holding one entry per CDR3 protein. The sample contains fewer than 200,000 distinct CDR3 sequences, over 10% of which appear only once. Germline assignment: CDR1 SSHAT and CDR2 FNYEAQ (reference sequence). The CDR3 totals 14 residues. As concerns this clonotype: The antigen remains unidentified. The junction departs from the called germline gene at one end, perhaps through a read error.

The specimen was PBMCs or a T cell subset sorted from them (not recorded which). This sequence joins TRBV7-7 and TRBJ1-6; D unresolved. This clonotype was sampled from a man between 18 and 35 years old who had mild COVID-19 (a few samples of this study predate the infection). Cell type and time point are not known. The DNA for the CDR3 is TGTGCTAGCAGCTTCACCGGGGTTAATTCACCCCTCCACTTT. Amino acids: CASSFTGVNSPLHF. Full variable domain (outside the CDR3, taken from reference TRBV7-7 and TRBJ1-6): GAGVSQSPRYKVTKRGQDVTLRCDPISSHATLYWYQQALGQGPEFLTYFNYEAQPDKSGLPSDRFSAERPEGSISTLTIQRTEQRDSAMYRCASSFTGVNSPLHFGNGTRLTVT.